This TCR beta chain was retrieved from a study of healthy donors' naive CD4 and CD8 T cells. Looking at the study overall: Donors, half of them female, were 20-25, 40-50 or 60-70 years old. The study's findings and limits: A reported CD4+/CD8+ bias affected most V and J genes in naive cells. Negatively charged CDR3s marked CD8+ lineage; positively charged CDR3s marked CD4+ lineage.

Sorting defined naive CD4+ as CD4+CD8-CD45RO-CD45RA+ and naive CD8+ as CD8+CD4-CD45RA+CD27bright. The J segment lost 4 bases and the V segment lost 5 bases, leaving 8 bases of the junction unmatched. The CDR3 length is 14 residues. The V gene's germline CDR1 is LNHDA and CDR2 SQIVND (reference sequence). As concerns this clonotype: Its target is not known.

Starting from about 0.55 ug of total RNA, TCR libraries were made with linear amplification. MiXCR, applied by TCRdb to the reads, yields one record per CDR3 protein. The sample has roughly 200,000 distinct CDR3 sequences, around 74% seen once. The rearrangement joins TRBV19 to TRBJ2-7; 7 bases are shared with TRBD1. The TCR comes from a pool of human donors in good health; the sample pools cells from several healthy donors. Sequenced material: naive CD4+ and CD8+ T cells sorted from blood, pooled from several donors. CDR3 protein: CASSLAQGWYEQYF. CDR3 nucleotides: TGTGCCAGTAGTTTAGCACAGGGGTGGTACGAGCAGTACTTC.